This TCR beta chain was recorded in a study of T-cell reconstitution after alpha-beta-depleted transplantation in children. Notes on the study in general: Surviving thymic progenitors and recipient T cells were the source of high TCRbeta diversity at day 60 in some patients. Newly made T cells mostly supplied T-cell counts and diversity one year after transplant.

Concerning this clonotype: As yet, its antigen is unknown. A read error is possible here, since a much larger clone lies one base away. The final CDR3 position lacks the conserved phenylalanine or tryptophan, pointing to a likely read error.

The V end lost 7 bases, the J end lost 7 bases, and 17 bases lay between the germline ends. The germline CDR1 and CDR2 sequences are SGHTA and FQGNSA. This CDR3 contains 14 residues. Construction of the TCRbeta library involved unique molecular identifiers. MiXCR, run by TCRdb on the PCR reads, gives a single entry per CDR3 protein. The table lists around 94,000 distinct CDR3 sequences, about 8% of them singletons, with about 16% in the top ten. The chain combines TRBV7-2 with TRBJ2-1; D gene unclear. The receptor's source is a boy aged 2 to 10 with acute lymphoblastic leukemia, due to receive a stem cell transplant. The material sequenced was PBMCs, taken before TCRalphabeta/CD19-depleted stem cell transplant. The CDR3 here is CASNLYWDRNEQFC. CDR3 in DNA: TGTGCCAGCAATTTATATTGGGATCGGAATGAGCAGTTCTGC.